A single sample is the source of the 11 T cell receptor beta chains below, sequenced in a study of cytomegalovirus exposure and HLA in healthy donors. In the PCR, 60 Vbeta and 13 Jbeta primers were used. Only in-frame clones appear in the TCRdb table, and some are missing; sequencing was by immunoSEQ multiplex PCR. Here the sample table reports over 80,000 clones. The sequenced sample consisted of PBMCs. Receptors were obtained from a girl between 5 and 17 years old in good health and CMV-seropositive.

V and J are TRBV25-1 and TRBJ1-4, with D perhaps matching TRBD1 (6 bases). The length of the CDR3 is 17 residues. V lost 3 bases to trimming and J lost 5 bases, with 19 bases between them. Per germline, CDR1 MGHDK and CDR2 SYGVNS. In DNA, the CDR3 is TGTGCCAGCAGTGAGGGGGCTAGACAGCAACAAAATGAAAAACTGTTTTTT. This translates into CASSEGARQQQNEKLFF. The full variable domain, its missing parts supplied by reference TRBV25-1 and TRBJ1-4, is EADIYQTPRYLVIGTGKKITLECSQTMGHDKMYWYQQDPGMELHLIHYSYGVNSTEKGDLSSESTVSRIRTEHFPLTLESARPSHTSQYLCASSEGARQQQNEKLFFGSGTQLSVL.

CDR3 sequence reads: CASSYQSDNEKLFF. Written as DNA, the CDR3 is TGTGCCAGCAGTTACCAGTCCGATAATGAAAAACTGTTTTTT. This chain connects TRBV6-5 to TRBJ1-4; D is unclear. Germline CDR1 is MNHEY and CDR2 is SVGAGI. With 2 bases removed from V and 4 bases from J, the gap between germline ends came to 8 bases. This CDR3 has 14 residues.

This chain uses TRBV5-6 with TRBJ2-1; D gene uncertain. Germline V gene lookup returns CDR1 SGHDT and CDR2 YYEEEE. Trimming cost V 0 bases and J 9 bases, with 4 bases left between them. This CDR3 region has 11 residues. CDR3 region: CASSLVGEQFF. The DNA for the CDR3 is TGTGCCAGCAGCTTGGTCGGTGAGCAGTTCTTC.

In DNA form, the CDR3 reads TGTGCCAGCAGCTTAACTAGCGGGGGTAGCACAGATACGCAGTATTTT. Residues: CASSLTSGGSTDTQYF. The chain uses TRBV7-2 and TRBJ2-3; 11 bases agree with TRBD2. Looked up from germline, CDR1 is SGHTA and CDR2 is FQGNSA. There are 16 residues in the CDR3. Losses at the gene ends were 2 bases for V and 0 bases for J; bases not matched to a gene: 1.

The V gene is TRBV28, the J gene TRBJ1-2; 8 bases fit TRBD1. CDR3 length: 16 amino acids. Per the germline V gene, CDR1 is MDHEN and CDR2 is SYDVKM. The junction had 8 bases not matched to a gene; V was cut back by 2 bases and J by 3 bases. CDR3 residues: CASSLPGTGGYYGYTF. The CDR3 DNA sequence: TGTGCCAGCAGTTTACCGGGGACAGGAGGTTACTATGGCTACACCTTC.

The chain has TRBV7-9 and TRBJ1-1; D is undetermined. CDR1 is SEHNR and CDR2 is FQNEAQ in the germline V gene (reference sequence). CDR3 length equals 14 residues. Trimming pared 0 bases from V and 0 bases from J, leaving 5 bases between. In nucleotides, the CDR3 is TGTGCCAGCAGCTTAGCAATCATGAACACTGAAGCTTTCTTT. The encoded protein is CASSLAIMNTEAFF.

The chain uses TRBV5-1 and TRBJ2-3, with D perhaps matching TRBD1 (5 bases). CDR1 SGHRS and CDR2 YFSETQ come from the germline V gene. This CDR3 has 14 residues. V shed 0 bases and J shed 7 bases, with 12 bases lying between them. The CDR3 nucleotides read TGCGCCAGCAGCTTGGATCAGGGCCTTTATACGCAGTATTTT. Translating it yields CASSLDQGLYTQYF.

The chain couples TRBV27 to TRBJ2-7, with D hard to call. The V and J ends lost 2 bases and 6 bases respectively, with 14 bases between them. Per the germline V gene, CDR1 is MNHEY and CDR2 is SMNVEV (reference sequence). The CDR3 spans 14 residues. CDR3 coding DNA: TGTGCCAGCAGTTTACGGTTAGGAAGAGGCGAGCAGTACTTC. Translation: CASSLRLGRGEQYF.

This chain connects TRBV28 to TRBJ1-6, with D possibly TRBD1 on 6 matching bases. Trimming took 3 bases from V and 7 from J, leaving 13 bases between them. Germline lookup yields CDR1 MDHEN and CDR2 SYDVKM. The CDR3 contains 15 residues. CDR3 amino acids: CASSFNREGNSPLHF. In nucleotides, the CDR3 is TGTGCCAGCAGTTTCAACAGGGAAGGGAATTCACCCCTCCACTTT.

The rearrangement joins TRBV7-3 to TRBJ1-6; D gene unclear. The CDR3 totals 13 residues. Germline CDR1 is SGHTA and CDR2 is FQGTGA. The V gene lost 4 bases and the J gene lost 8 bases, with 9 bases spanning the gap. The CDR3 reads CASSSRRDSPLHF. The CDR3 coding sequence is TGTGCCAGCAGCTCCCGCCGGGATTCACCCCTCCACTTT.

This chain connects TRBV5-5 to TRBJ1-6, with unresolved D. This CDR3 contains 13 residues. Trimming pared 4 bases from V and 3 bases from J, leaving 5 bases between. CDR1 SGHKS and CDR2 YYEKEE come from the germline V gene (reference sequence). Here the CDR3 reads CASSPNYNSPLHF. The CDR3 nucleotides are TGTGCCAGCAGCCCTAACTATAATTCACCCCTCCACTTT.